Below are 5 T cell receptor beta chains sequenced from a single sample in a study of shared clonotypes between healthy human individuals. TCRdb's table, derived via immunoSEQ multiplex PCR, lists solely in-frame clones and lacks some. This sample has some 2.1 million clones; about 95% occur once, and the top ten carry 0.9% to 1.4%. Positive CCR7 selection of CD45RO-negative cells yielded the naive CD8 cells, and terminally differentiated effector memory CD45RA+ cells were excluded. Sequencing used naive CD8+ T cells sorted from blood. Receptors originate from a man between 18 and 35 years old in good health.

This clone was seen only once. The genes are TRBV5-6 and TRBJ1-2; no reliable D call. This CDR3 is built from 14 residues. Trimming cost V 3 bases and J 6 bases, with 15 bases left between them. Germline V CDR1 and CDR2: SGHDT, YYEEEE. The CDR3 reads CASSWSAGFDGYTF. CDR3 in DNA: TGTGCCAGCAGCTGGTCGGCGGGGTTCGATGGCTACACCTTC. Full variable domain (outside the CDR3, taken from reference TRBV5-6 and TRBJ1-2): DAGVTQSPTHLIKTRGQQVTLRCSPKSGHDTVSWYQQALGQGPQFIFQYYEEEERQRGNFPDRFSGHQFPNYSSELNVNALLLGDSALYLCASSWSAGFDGYTFGSGTRLTVV.

The chain is built from TRBV28 and TRBJ1-6; D gene ambiguous. The CDR3 contains 16 residues. Between the trimmed V and J ends, which lost 3 bases and 0 bases, there was a span of 9 bases. Germline CDR1 MDHEN, CDR2 SYDVKM. CDR3 sequence: CASSFSLSSYNSPLHF. CDR3 DNA sequence: TGTGCCAGCAGTTTTTCTTTGAGCTCCTATAATTCACCCCTCCACTTT.

V usage is TRBV5-4 and J usage is TRBJ2-5, with D unclear. The V gene lost 6 bases and the J gene lost 5 bases, with 8 bases spanning the gap. The CDR3 covers 11 residues. Looked up from germline, CDR1 is SGHNT and CDR2 is YYREEE (reference sequence). The CDR3 here is CASTYRETQYF. CDR3 nucleotide sequence: TGTGCCAGCACCTATCGGGAGACCCAGTACTTC.

V gene TRBV5-6 combines with J gene TRBJ2-7; D not resolved. Trimming took off 2 bases at V and 6 bases at J, with 9 bases between the two ends. This CDR3 contains 12 residues. CDR1 SGHDT and CDR2 YYEEEE come from the germline V gene. In DNA form, the CDR3 reads TGTGCCAGCAGCTTATATTCACTCGAGCAGTACTTC. It translates to CASSLYSLEQYF.

About this clone: Other DNA sequences of this sample code for an identical CDR3. This sequence joins TRBV4-1 and TRBJ1-1, with a possible D match to TRBD1 (5 bases). The CDR3 sequence is 14 residues long. V lost 4 bases to trimming and J lost 1 base, with 10 bases between them. Germline lookup yields CDR1 MGHRA and CDR2 YSYEKL. The CDR3 bases are TGCGCCAGCAGCCCCGGGGGGGGGAACACTGAAGCTTTCTTT. This gives the protein CASSPGGGNTEAFF.